This is a list of T cell receptor beta chains from one sample in a study of blood T cell repertoires in COVID-19. Sequencing used immunoSEQ multiplex PCR; TCRdb keeps in-frame clones, though not all of them. The sample consists of hundreds of thousands of clones, around 89% of them appearing once. Sequenced: peripheral blood. These receptors came from a woman in her twenties or thirties with acute or convalescent COVID-19. The CDR3 runs from the conserved cysteine through the conserved F or W. Each record gives: J gene, V gene, clone size, CDR3 protein. Not all rows give a size; the values are once, few, many and, for expanded clones, a class.

J gene: TRBJ2-5; V gene: TRBV7-2; clone size: .; CDR3 protein: CASSVLGEETQYF
J gene: TRBJ1-5; V gene: TRBV19; clone size: few; CDR3 protein: CASSPRTGMNQPQHF
J gene: TRBJ1-4; V gene: TRBV5-6; clone size: .; CDR3 protein: CASNTGAINEKLFF
J gene: TRBJ2-2; V gene: TRBV2; clone size: .; CDR3 protein: CARSRDRDNTGELFF
J gene: TRBJ1-2; V gene: TRBV9; clone size: once; CDR3 protein: CASTRTASNYGYTF
J gene: TRBJ2-1; V gene: TRBV5-1; clone size: .; CDR3 protein: CASSSPGTKQFF
J gene: TRBJ1-5; V gene: TRBV19; clone size: .; CDR3 protein: CASSIERGRVQPQHF
J gene: TRBJ2-2; V gene: TRBV3-1/TRBV3-2; clone size: .; CDR3 protein: CASSPIRGARTGELFF
J gene: TRBJ2-2; V gene: TRBV24-1; clone size: .; CDR3 protein: CATGGQGFDTGELFF
J gene: TRBJ1-1; V gene: TRBV9; clone size: .; CDR3 protein: CASSPRTGGGNTEAFF
J gene: TRBJ1-1; V gene: TRBV7-2; clone size: .; CDR3 protein: CASSLGGVNTEAFF
J gene: TRBJ1-2; V gene: TRBV27; clone size: .; CDR3 protein: CASRTGGGGYTF
J gene: TRBJ1-4; V gene: TRBV6-5; clone size: once; CDR3 protein: CASSRTGVNEKLFF
J gene: TRBJ1-6; V gene: TRBV23-1; clone size: .; CDR3 protein: CASSQDGVEDSPLHF
J gene: TRBJ2-7; V gene: TRBV19; clone size: .; CDR3 protein: CASSIQQDKTYEQYF
J gene: TRBJ2-7; V gene: TRBV21-1; clone size: .; CDR3 protein: CASSTSRGVDEQYF
J gene: TRBJ2-1; V gene: TRBV27; clone size: .; CDR3 protein: CASSFTGTYNEQFF
J gene: TRBJ1-2; V gene: TRBV6-5; clone size: .; CDR3 protein: CASSYGTGGWGYTF
J gene: TRBJ1-6; V gene: TRBV27; clone size: .; CDR3 protein: CASSLPGGRDSPLHF
J gene: TRBJ2-7; V gene: TRBV27; clone size: .; CDR3 protein: CASSPWTNSYEQYF